Listed below are T cell receptor beta chains from one sample, sequenced in a study of blood T cell repertoires in COVID-19. The method was immunoSEQ multiplex PCR; TCRdb's version includes in-frame clones alone and lacks a portion of them. The table includes about 480,000 clones, approximately 88% detected once. The sequenced sample consisted of PBMCs or T cells enriched from blood (not recorded which). The source is a woman aged 40 to 50 who had recovered from COVID-19. Each CDR3 is given with its conserved first and last residue. D genes are given only for firm matches. Size values are once, few and many counts, or a class for expanded clones, and some rows have none.

d_gene: TRBD1
j_gene: TRBJ2-7
abundance: -
v_gene: TRBV7-6
CDR3aa: CASSRQGIEQYF
CDR3nt: TGTGCCAGCAGTAGACAGGGAATCGAGCAGTACTTC

d_gene: -
j_gene: TRBJ2-5
abundance: -
v_gene: TRBV19
CDR3aa: CASSIGISRRETQYF
CDR3nt: TGTGCCAGTAGTATAGGGATAAGTAGGAGGGAGACCCAGTACTTC

d_gene: -
j_gene: TRBJ1-5
abundance: -
v_gene: TRBV12-3/TRBV12-4
CDR3aa: CASSPQGFQPQHF
CDR3nt: TGTGCCAGCAGCCCTCAGGGGTTTCAGCCCCAGCATTTT

d_gene: -
j_gene: TRBJ2-7
abundance: -
v_gene: TRBV11-3
CDR3aa: CASSAVFEAYEQYF
CDR3nt: TGTGCCAGCAGCGCCGTCTTTGAGGCCTACGAGCAGTACTTC

d_gene: -
j_gene: TRBJ1-1
abundance: -
v_gene: TRBV14
CDR3aa: CASSHQAGNTEAFF
CDR3nt: TGTGCCAGCAGCCACCAGGCCGGTAACACTGAAGCTTTCTTT

d_gene: TRBD1
j_gene: TRBJ1-5
abundance: -
v_gene: TRBV2
CDR3aa: CASTPQGAHSNQPQHF
CDR3nt: TGTGCCAGTACACCACAGGGGGCGCATAGCAATCAGCCCCAGCATTTT

d_gene: -
j_gene: TRBJ1-2
abundance: -
v_gene: TRBV24-1
CDR3aa: CATRDPGGGYTF
CDR3nt: TGTGCCACCAGGGACCCGGGAGGAGGCTACACCTTC

d_gene: -
j_gene: TRBJ1-1
abundance: -
v_gene: TRBV5-1
CDR3aa: CASSLVAPGNTEAFF
CDR3nt: TGCGCCAGCAGCTTGGTGGCCCCAGGGAACACTGAAGCTTTCTTT

d_gene: TRBD2
j_gene: TRBJ2-7
abundance: -
v_gene: TRBV7-2
CDR3aa: CASSQSGRIPYEQYF
CDR3nt: TGTGCCAGCAGCCAAAGCGGGAGGATACCCTACGAGCAGTACTTC

d_gene: -
j_gene: TRBJ1-5
abundance: -
v_gene: TRBV28
CDR3aa: CASSSAGQPQHF
CDR3nt: TGTGCCAGCAGTTCAGCGGGACAGCCCCAGCATTTT

d_gene: -
j_gene: TRBJ1-6
abundance: -
v_gene: TRBV15
CDR3aa: CATSRVGLDFYNSPLHF
CDR3nt: TGTGCCACCAGCAGAGTCGGACTCGACTTTTATAATTCACCCCTCCACTTT

d_gene: TRBD2
j_gene: TRBJ2-1
abundance: -
v_gene: TRBV7-2
CDR3aa: CASSFFGGSGDEQFF
CDR3nt: TGTGCCAGCAGCTTCTTTGGCGGGAGTGGGGATGAGCAGTTCTTC

d_gene: -
j_gene: TRBJ2-3
abundance: once
v_gene: TRBV5-8
CDR3aa: CASSLGIQPTSGGTDTQYF
CDR3nt: TGTGCCAGCAGCTTGGGAATACAGCCGACGTCCGGGGGCACAGATACGCAGTATTTT

d_gene: -
j_gene: TRBJ1-3
abundance: -
v_gene: TRBV19
CDR3aa: CASSYVRGSAGNTIYF
CDR3nt: TGTGCCAGTAGTTATGTTAGGGGATCCGCTGGAAACACCATATATTTT

d_gene: TRBD1
j_gene: TRBJ1-1
abundance: -
v_gene: TRBV6-2/TRBV6-3
CDR3aa: CASSYLQGRNPEAFF
CDR3nt: TGTGCCAGCAGTTACTTACAGGGGAGGAACCCTGAAGCTTTCTTT

d_gene: -
j_gene: TRBJ1-5
abundance: once
v_gene: TRBV4-1
CDR3aa: CASSQEAGGLNQPQHF
CDR3nt: TGCGCCAGCAGCCAAGAGGCAGGCGGGCTAAATCAGCCCCAGCATTTT

d_gene: -
j_gene: TRBJ1-5
abundance: -
v_gene: TRBV7-9
CDR3aa: CASSLAIGDQPQHF
CDR3nt: TGTGCCAGCAGCTTAGCGATCGGGGATCAGCCCCAGCATTTT

d_gene: -
j_gene: TRBJ2-7
abundance: -
v_gene: TRBV19
CDR3aa: CASSIGRDGSYEQYF
CDR3nt: TGTGCCAGTAGTATAGGGAGGGACGGGAGCTACGAGCAGTACTTC

d_gene: -
j_gene: TRBJ2-1
abundance: once
v_gene: TRBV21-1
CDR3aa: CASSKVWARAHEQFF
CDR3nt: TGTGCCAGCAGCAAAGTGTGGGCCAGGGCCCATGAGCAGTTCTTC

d_gene: -
j_gene: TRBJ2-1
abundance: -
v_gene: TRBV5-5
CDR3aa: CASSKVSGAYNEQFF
CDR3nt: TGTGCCAGCAGTAAGGTCTCAGGGGCCTACAATGAGCAGTTCTTC

d_gene: TRBD2
j_gene: TRBJ2-7
abundance: -
v_gene: TRBV11-2
CDR3aa: CASSLIGLAGGSSYEQYF
CDR3nt: TGTGCCAGCAGCTTAATAGGACTAGCGGGAGGGAGCTCCTACGAGCAGTACTTC

d_gene: -
j_gene: TRBJ2-1
abundance: -
v_gene: TRBV29-1
CDR3aa: CSVGTYNEQFF
CDR3nt: TGCAGCGTCGGGACTTACAATGAGCAGTTCTTC

d_gene: TRBD1
j_gene: TRBJ1-3
abundance: once
v_gene: TRBV24-1
CDR3aa: CATQGTGGFSSGNTIYF
CDR3nt: TGTGCCACCCAAGGGACAGGGGGATTTAGCTCTGGAAACACCATATATTTT

d_gene: -
j_gene: TRBJ2-7
abundance: once
v_gene: TRBV21-1
CDR3aa: CASSNKRLGRDYPSYEQYF
CDR3nt: TGTGCCAGCAGCAACAAAAGGCTTGGCAGGGATTATCCCTCCTACGAGCAGTACTTC

d_gene: TRBD1
j_gene: TRBJ1-5
abundance: -
v_gene: TRBV9
CDR3aa: CASSYEGTGGQPQHF
CDR3nt: TGTGCCAGCAGCTACGAGGGGACAGGGGGTCAGCCCCAGCATTTT

d_gene: TRBD1
j_gene: TRBJ1-1
abundance: -
v_gene: TRBV11-2
CDR3aa: CASSALRQGASEAFF
CDR3nt: TGTGCCAGCAGCGCCCTACGTCAGGGGGCTTCCGAAGCTTTCTTT

d_gene: TRBD1
j_gene: TRBJ1-2
abundance: -
v_gene: TRBV6-5
CDR3aa: CASSNWDSHYGYTF
CDR3nt: TGTGCCAGCAGTAACTGGGACAGTCACTATGGCTACACCTTC

d_gene: TRBD1
j_gene: TRBJ1-2
abundance: -
v_gene: TRBV6-1
CDR3aa: CASSETVGTGRGPNYGYTF
CDR3nt: TGTGCCAGCAGTGAAACCGTAGGGACAGGTCGAGGGCCTAACTATGGCTACACCTTC

d_gene: TRBD1
j_gene: TRBJ2-7
abundance: few
v_gene: TRBV27
CDR3aa: CASSLRQGYEQYF
CDR3nt: TGTGCCAGCAGTTTGAGACAGGGCTACGAGCAGTACTTC

d_gene: TRBD1
j_gene: TRBJ1-2
abundance: -
v_gene: TRBV3-1/TRBV3-2
CDR3aa: CASSPGQHIYGYTF
CDR3nt: TGTGCCAGCAGCCCGGGACAGCACATCTATGGCTACACCTTC

d_gene: -
j_gene: TRBJ1-2
abundance: -
v_gene: TRBV20-1
CDR3aa: CSARAPEGYTF
CDR3nt: TGCAGTGCTAGAGCTCCGGAGGGCTACACCTTC

d_gene: -
j_gene: TRBJ2-5
abundance: -
v_gene: TRBV5-1
CDR3aa: CASSTQGTQETQYF
CDR3nt: TGCGCCAGCAGCACACAGGGAACCCAAGAGACCCAGTACTTC

d_gene: -
j_gene: TRBJ2-5
abundance: -
v_gene: TRBV5-4
CDR3aa: CASSLAETQYF
CDR3nt: TGTGCCAGCAGCTTAGCTGAGACCCAGTACTTC

d_gene: TRBD1
j_gene: TRBJ1-1
abundance: -
v_gene: TRBV19
CDR3aa: CASTSWGQGVSYTEAFF
CDR3nt: TGTGCCAGTACCAGCTGGGGACAGGGGGTTTCGTACACTGAAGCTTTCTTT

d_gene: -
j_gene: TRBJ2-3
abundance: once
v_gene: TRBV5-4
CDR3aa: CASSLVTSFADTQYF
CDR3nt: TGTGCCAGCAGCTTGGTTACTAGCTTCGCAGATACGCAGTATTTT

d_gene: -
j_gene: TRBJ2-4
abundance: few
v_gene: TRBV7-2
CDR3aa: CASSLGGAGKNIQYF
CDR3nt: TGTGCCAGCAGCTTAGGAGGTGCGGGGAAAAACATTCAGTACTTC

d_gene: -
j_gene: TRBJ1-1
abundance: -
v_gene: TRBV4-1
CDR3aa: CASSPITAGDMNTEAFF
CDR3nt: TGCGCCAGCAGCCCAATAACGGCAGGGGACATGAACACTGAAGCTTTCTTT

d_gene: TRBD1
j_gene: TRBJ1-5
abundance: -
v_gene: TRBV19
CDR3aa: CASKPGGIGQSNQPQHF
CDR3nt: TGTGCCAGTAAGCCAGGGGGAATTGGGCAAAGCAATCAGCCCCAGCATTTT

d_gene: TRBD2
j_gene: TRBJ2-1
abundance: -
v_gene: TRBV18
CDR3aa: CASSPRSGIGNEQFF
CDR3nt: TGTGCCAGCTCACCGCGCAGCGGGATAGGCAATGAGCAGTTCTTC

d_gene: TRBD2
j_gene: TRBJ2-7
abundance: -
v_gene: TRBV5-4
CDR3aa: CASSPSPLAGVNPYEQYF
CDR3nt: TGTGCCAGCAGCCCCTCCCCTTTAGCGGGAGTGAACCCGTACGAGCAGTACTTC

d_gene: TRBD2
j_gene: TRBJ2-3
abundance: -
v_gene: TRBV19
CDR3aa: CASSTRTSRDTQYF
CDR3nt: TGTGCCAGTAGTACCAGGACTAGCAGAGATACGCAGTATTTT

d_gene: TRBD1
j_gene: TRBJ2-3
abundance: -
v_gene: TRBV6-2/TRBV6-3
CDR3aa: CASSYNRGLNTDTQYF
CDR3nt: TGTGCCAGCAGTTATAACAGGGGGCTTAACACAGATACGCAGTATTTT

d_gene: -
j_gene: TRBJ1-2
abundance: -
v_gene: TRBV11-2
CDR3aa: CASSLNPGTPGGYTF
CDR3nt: TGTGCCAGCAGCTTAAACCCCGGGACTCCTGGTGGCTACACCTTC

d_gene: -
j_gene: TRBJ2-1
abundance: -
v_gene: TRBV11-2
CDR3aa: CAKTFGTYNEQFF
CDR3nt: TGTGCCAAGACTTTCGGGACCTACAATGAGCAGTTCTTC

d_gene: TRBD1
j_gene: TRBJ2-2
abundance: -
v_gene: TRBV7-2
CDR3aa: CASSPDRRNTGELFF
CDR3nt: TGTGCCAGCAGCCCGGACAGGAGAAACACCGGGGAGCTGTTTTTT

d_gene: TRBD1
j_gene: TRBJ1-6
abundance: once
v_gene: TRBV19
CDR3aa: CASSRPGTDLPLHF
CDR3nt: TGTGCCAGTAGTCGCCCCGGGACAGACCTACCCCTCCACTTT

d_gene: -
j_gene: TRBJ1-5
abundance: few
v_gene: TRBV6-5
CDR3aa: CASSSRGINQPQHF
CDR3nt: TGTGCCAGCAGTTCTAGGGGAATAAATCAGCCCCAGCATTTT

d_gene: -
j_gene: TRBJ1-1
abundance: -
v_gene: TRBV19
CDR3aa: CASSIRRTEAFF
CDR3nt: TGTGCCAGTAGTATAAGGAGGACTGAAGCTTTCTTT

d_gene: TRBD1
j_gene: TRBJ2-7
abundance: -
v_gene: TRBV6-1
CDR3aa: CASSDPGQEPREQYF
CDR3nt: TGTGCCAGCAGTGATCCGGGACAGGAACCGCGGGAGCAGTACTTC

d_gene: -
j_gene: TRBJ2-3
abundance: -
v_gene: TRBV5-4
CDR3aa: CASSLAGGTEEYF
CDR3nt: TGTGCCAGCAGCTTAGCGGGCGGGACTGAGGAGTATTTT

d_gene: -
j_gene: TRBJ1-1
abundance: -
v_gene: TRBV24-1
CDR3aa: CATSESDREAFF
CDR3nt: TGTGCCACCAGTGAGTCGGACAGAGAAGCTTTCTTT

d_gene: -
j_gene: TRBJ2-1
abundance: -
v_gene: TRBV5-1
CDR3aa: CASSPGQSEADEQFF
CDR3nt: TGCGCCAGCAGCCCTGGACAGTCGGAAGCAGATGAGCAGTTCTTC